This TCR beta chain appears in the sequencing data of a study of T cells in Graves' hyperthyroidism and ophthalmopathy. This clonotype was found many times. Template material for amplifying TCR beta CDR3 regions consisted of RNA transcripts. RT-PCR in the first round (using the HTBI primer set) targeted the TCR CDR3. TCRdb independently ran MiXCR on the multiplex PCR reads; one entry per CDR3 protein. The data show about 350,000 distinct CDR3 sequences, with less than 20% seen just once and about 16% held by the top ten. The ends lost 5 bases at V and 5 bases at J; junction bases unmatched: 8. This CDR3 is built from 15 residues. The germline V gene has CDR1 LNHDA and CDR2 SQIVND (reference sequence).

This chain joins TRBV19 and TRBJ2-7; 11 bases map to TRBD1. This TCR derives from a woman in her forties with Graves' ophthalmopathy. Specimen: blood. The CDR3 DNA follows: TGTGCCAGTAGTCCCCGGACAGGGGGCGCGGACGAGCAGTACTTC. Residues: CASSPRTGGADEQYF.